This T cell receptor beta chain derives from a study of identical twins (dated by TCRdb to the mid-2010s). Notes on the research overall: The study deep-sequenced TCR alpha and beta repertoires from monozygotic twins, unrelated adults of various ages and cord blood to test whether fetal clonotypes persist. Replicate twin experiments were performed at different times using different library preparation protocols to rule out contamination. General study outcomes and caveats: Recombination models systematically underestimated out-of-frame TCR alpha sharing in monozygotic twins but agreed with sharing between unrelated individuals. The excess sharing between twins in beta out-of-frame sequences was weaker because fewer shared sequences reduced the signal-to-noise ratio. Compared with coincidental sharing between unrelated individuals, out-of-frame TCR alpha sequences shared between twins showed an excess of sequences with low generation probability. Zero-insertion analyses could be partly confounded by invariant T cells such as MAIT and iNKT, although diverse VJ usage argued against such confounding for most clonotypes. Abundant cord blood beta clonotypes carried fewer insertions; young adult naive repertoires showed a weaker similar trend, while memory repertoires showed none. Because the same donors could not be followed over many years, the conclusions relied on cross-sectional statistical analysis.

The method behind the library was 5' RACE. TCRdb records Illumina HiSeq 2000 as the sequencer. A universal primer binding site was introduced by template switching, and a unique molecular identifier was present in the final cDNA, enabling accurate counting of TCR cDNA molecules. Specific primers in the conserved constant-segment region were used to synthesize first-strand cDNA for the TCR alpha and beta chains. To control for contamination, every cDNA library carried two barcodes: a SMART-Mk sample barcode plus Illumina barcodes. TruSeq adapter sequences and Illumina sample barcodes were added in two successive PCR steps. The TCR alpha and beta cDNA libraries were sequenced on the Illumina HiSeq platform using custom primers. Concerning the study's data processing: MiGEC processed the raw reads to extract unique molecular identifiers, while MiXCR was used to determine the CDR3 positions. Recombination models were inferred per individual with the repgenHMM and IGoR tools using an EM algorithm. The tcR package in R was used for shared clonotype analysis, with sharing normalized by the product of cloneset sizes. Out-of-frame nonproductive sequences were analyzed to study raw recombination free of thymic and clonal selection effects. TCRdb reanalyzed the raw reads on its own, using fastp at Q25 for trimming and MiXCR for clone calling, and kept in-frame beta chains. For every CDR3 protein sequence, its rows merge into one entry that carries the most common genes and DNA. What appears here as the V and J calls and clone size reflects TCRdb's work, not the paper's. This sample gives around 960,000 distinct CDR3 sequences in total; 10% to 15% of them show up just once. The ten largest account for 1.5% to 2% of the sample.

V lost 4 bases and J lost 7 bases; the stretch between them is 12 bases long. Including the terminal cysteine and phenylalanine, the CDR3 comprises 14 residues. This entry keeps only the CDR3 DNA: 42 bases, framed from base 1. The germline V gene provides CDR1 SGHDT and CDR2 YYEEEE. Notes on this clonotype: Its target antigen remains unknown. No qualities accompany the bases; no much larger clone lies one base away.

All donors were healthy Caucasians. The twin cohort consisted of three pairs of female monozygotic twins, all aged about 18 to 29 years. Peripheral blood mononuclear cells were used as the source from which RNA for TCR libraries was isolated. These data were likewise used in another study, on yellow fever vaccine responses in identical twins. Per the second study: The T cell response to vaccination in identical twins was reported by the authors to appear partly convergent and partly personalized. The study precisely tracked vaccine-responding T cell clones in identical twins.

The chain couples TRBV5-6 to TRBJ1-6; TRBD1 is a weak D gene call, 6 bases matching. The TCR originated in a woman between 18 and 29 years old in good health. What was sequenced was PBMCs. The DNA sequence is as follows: TGTGCCAGCAGCAGGGGGGGTTCGAATTCACCCCTCCACTTT. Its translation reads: CASSRGGSNSPLHF.